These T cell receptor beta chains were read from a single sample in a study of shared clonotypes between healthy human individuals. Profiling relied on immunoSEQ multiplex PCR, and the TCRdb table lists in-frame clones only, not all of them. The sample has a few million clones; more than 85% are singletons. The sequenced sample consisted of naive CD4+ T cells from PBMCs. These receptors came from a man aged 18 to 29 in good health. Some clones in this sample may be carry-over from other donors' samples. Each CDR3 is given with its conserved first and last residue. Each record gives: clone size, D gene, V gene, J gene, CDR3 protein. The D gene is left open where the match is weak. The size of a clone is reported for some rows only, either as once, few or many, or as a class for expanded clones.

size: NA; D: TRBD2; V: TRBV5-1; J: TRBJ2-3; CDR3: CASSLALAASTDTQYF
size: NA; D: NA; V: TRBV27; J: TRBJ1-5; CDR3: CASRGGLQPQHF
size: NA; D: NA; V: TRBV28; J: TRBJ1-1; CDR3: CASSFSGEGDTEAFF
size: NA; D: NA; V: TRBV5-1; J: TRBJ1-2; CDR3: CASSGESNYGYTF
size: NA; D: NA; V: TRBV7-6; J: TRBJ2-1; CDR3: CASSLIVSGAGGEQFF
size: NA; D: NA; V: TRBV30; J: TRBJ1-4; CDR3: CAWRRQAYPEKLFF
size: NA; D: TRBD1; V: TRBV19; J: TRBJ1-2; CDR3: CASIGGQGNYGYTF
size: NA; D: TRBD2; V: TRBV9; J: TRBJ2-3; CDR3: CASSRTLLAGGRTALSTDTQYF
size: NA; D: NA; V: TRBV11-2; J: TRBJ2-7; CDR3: CASSLEREIEQYF
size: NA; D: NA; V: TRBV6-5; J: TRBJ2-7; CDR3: CASSKLGRGRVEQYF
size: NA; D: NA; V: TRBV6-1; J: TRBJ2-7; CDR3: CASSEAGWGEQYF
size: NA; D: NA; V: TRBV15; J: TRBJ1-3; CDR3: CATSRGYSLSGNTIYF
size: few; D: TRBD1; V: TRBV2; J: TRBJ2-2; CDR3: CASSAQGARTGELFF
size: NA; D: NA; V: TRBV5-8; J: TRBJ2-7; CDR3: CASSLDPGGTYEQYF
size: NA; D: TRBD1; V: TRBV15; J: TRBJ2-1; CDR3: CATSRGQGIYNEQFF